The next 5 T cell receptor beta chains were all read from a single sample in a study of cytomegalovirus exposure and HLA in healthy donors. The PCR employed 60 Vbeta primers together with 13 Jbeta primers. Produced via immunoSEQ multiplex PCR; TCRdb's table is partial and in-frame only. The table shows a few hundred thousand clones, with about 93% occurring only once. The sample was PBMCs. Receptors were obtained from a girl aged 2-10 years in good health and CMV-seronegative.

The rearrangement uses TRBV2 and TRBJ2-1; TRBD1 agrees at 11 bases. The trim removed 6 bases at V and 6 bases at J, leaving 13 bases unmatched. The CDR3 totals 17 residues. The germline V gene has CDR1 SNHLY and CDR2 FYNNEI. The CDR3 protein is CASRDKDRGRFINEQFF. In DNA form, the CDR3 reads TGTGCCAGCAGAGACAAGGACAGGGGGCGTTTTATCAATGAGCAGTTCTTC. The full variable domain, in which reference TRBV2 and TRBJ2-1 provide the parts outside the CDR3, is EPEVTQTPSHQVTQMGQEVILRCVPISNHLYFYWYRQILGQKVEFLVSFYNNEISEKSEIFDDQFSVERPDGSNFTLKIRSTKLEDSAMYFCASRDKDRGRFINEQFFGPGTRLTVL.

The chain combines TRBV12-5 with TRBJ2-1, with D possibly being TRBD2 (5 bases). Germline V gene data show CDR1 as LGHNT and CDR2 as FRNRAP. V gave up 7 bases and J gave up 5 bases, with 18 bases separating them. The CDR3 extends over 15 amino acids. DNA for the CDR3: TGTGCTAGTGCCACCCGTGCGGGTGAGGACAATGAGCAGTTCTTC. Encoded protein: CASATRAGEDNEQFF.

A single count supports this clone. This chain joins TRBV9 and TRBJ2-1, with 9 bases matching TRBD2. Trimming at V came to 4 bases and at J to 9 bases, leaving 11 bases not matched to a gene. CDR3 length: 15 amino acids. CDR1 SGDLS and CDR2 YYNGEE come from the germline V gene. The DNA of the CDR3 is TGTGCCAGCAGCCCCTCCGGGACTAGCAGGGGTGAGCAGTTCTTC. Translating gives CASSPSGTSRGEQFF.

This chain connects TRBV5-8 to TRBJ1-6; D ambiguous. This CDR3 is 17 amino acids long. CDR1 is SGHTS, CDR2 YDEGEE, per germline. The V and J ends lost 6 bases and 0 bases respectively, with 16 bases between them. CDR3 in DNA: TGTGCCAGCACCCGGTGGGGAGAGAGCTCCTATAATTCACCCCTCCACTTT. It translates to CASTRWGESSYNSPLHF.

The CDR3 here is CASGAGGEQYF. The CDR3, as DNA: TGTGCCTCCGGAGCGGGGGGCGAGCAGTACTTC. The chain uses TRBV6-1 and TRBJ2-7; 9 nucleotides line up with TRBD2. The CDR3 totals 11 residues. V dropped 11 bases and J dropped 6; count of bases not matched to a gene: 5. CDR1 and CDR2 from the germline V gene are MNHNS and SASEGT.